The 13 T cell receptor beta chains reported below all come from one sample, sequenced in a study of blood T cell repertoires in COVID-19. Sequencing used immunoSEQ multiplex PCR; TCRdb keeps in-frame clones, though not all of them. The sample has about 160,000 clones, about 81% seen once. Sequenced sample: peripheral blood. The origin of the receptors is a woman older than 75 with acute or convalescent COVID-19.

This clone was recorded once. The rearrangement links TRBV7-9 to TRBJ1-6, with 12 bases matching TRBD1. Germline V gene data show CDR1 as SEHNR and CDR2 as FQNEAQ (reference sequence). Unmatched junction bases numbered 14, after V lost 5 bases and J lost 9 bases. This CDR3 has 18 residues. The CDR3 spells CASSPTGTGGVIGSPLHF. The CDR3 coding sequence is TGTGCCAGCAGCCCCACCGGGACAGGGGGCGTAATTGGTTCACCCCTCCACTTT.

As concerns this clone: At one boundary the junction diverges from the germline segment, which might be a read error. The CDR3 bases are TGTGCCAGCAGCCTGCGGACTAGCGGGAGGGCGAACTTC. This encodes CASSLRTSGRANF. The V and J genes are TRBV5-6 and TRBJ2-7; the match to TRBD2 covers 15 bases. The germline V gene encodes CDR1 SGHDT and CDR2 YYEEEE. This CDR3 is 13 amino acids long.

The CDR3 DNA sequence: TGTGCCAGCAGCCAAGAGTCAGGAGGGCACCCCCAGCATTTT. It is translated as CASSQESGGHPQHF. The rearrangement links TRBV4-2 to TRBJ1-5; D not resolved. Germline CDR1 reads LGHNA; CDR2 reads YNFKEQ. The CDR3 is 14 residues long. V was shortened by 0 bases and J by 10 bases, with 13 bases between the two germline ends.

The gene calls are TRBV21-1 and TRBJ2-2; no check of the table's D call, TRBD2, against the DNA was made. TRBV21-1 is recorded as a pseudogene. CDR3 size: 18 residues. The CDR3 DNA is TGTGCCAGCAGCAAAGTACCCCGCGGACTATCGAACACCGGGGAGCTGTTTTTT. Its translation: CASSKVPRGLSNTGELFF.

The chain joins TRBV18 to TRBJ1-5; 8 bases align to TRBD1. This CDR3 is 14 amino acids long. Germline V gives CDR1 KGHSH, CDR2 LQKENI. J was trimmed by 4 bases and V by 3 bases; bases with no gene match: 2. The chain's CDR3 is CASSPRQGNQPQHF. DNA for the CDR3: TGTGCCAGCTCACCCCGACAGGGGAATCAGCCCCAGCATTTT.

This rearrangement joins TRBV5-1 to TRBJ2-1; 7 bases are shared with TRBD1. V trimming: 2 bases; J trimming: 2 bases; junction bases outside the gene matches: 4. The germline gives CDR1 SGHRS, CDR2 YFSETQ. This CDR3 has 15 amino acids. The CDR3 sequence is CASSLVGTAYNEQFF. The DNA for the CDR3 is TGCGCCAGCAGCTTAGTTGGGACAGCCTACAATGAGCAGTTCTTC. The whole variable domain, remainder taken from reference TRBV5-1 and TRBJ2-1, is KAGVTQTPRYLIKTRGQQVTLSCSPISGHRSVSWYQQTPGQGLQFLFEYFSETQRNKGNFPGRFSGRQFSNSRSEMNVSTLELGDSALYLCASSLVGTAYNEQFFGPGTRLTVL.

V and J are TRBV19 and TRBJ2-1; 11 nucleotides align to TRBD1. This CDR3 comprises 15 residues. V shed 4 bases, J shed 6 bases, and the junction held 5 bases outside the gene matches. Germline assignment: CDR1 LNHDA and CDR2 SQIVND (reference sequence). In DNA, the CDR3 is TGTGCCAGTAGTAACCGGGACAGGGGGGGCAATGAGCAGTTCTTC. It is translated as CASSNRDRGGNEQFF.

A remark on this clone: Within the sample, other DNA sequences also encode this same CDR3. The gene calls are TRBV20-1 and TRBJ2-1; D not certain. The length of the CDR3 is 11 residues. The germline V and J ends were trimmed by 2 bases and 4 bases, with 3 bases remaining between them. Germline CDR1 DFQATT, CDR2 SNEGSKA (reference sequence). The CDR3 here is CSARPYNEQFF. CDR3 in DNA: TGCAGTGCTAGACCATACAATGAGCAGTTCTTC.

V gene TRBV6-6 combines with J gene TRBJ1-2; D gene unclear. The CDR3 contains 12 residues. Between the trimmed V and J ends, which lost 7 bases and 4 bases, there was a span of 10 bases. Germline CDR1 MNHNY, CDR2 SVGAGI (reference sequence). The CDR3 protein is CASNPGSYGYTF. CDR3 coding DNA: TGTGCCAGCAATCCGGGGTCCTATGGCTACACCTTC.

V usage is TRBV4-1 and J usage is TRBJ1-5, with 8 bases identical to TRBD1. Germline V lookup: CDR1 MGHRA, CDR2 YSYEKL. This CDR3 is 18 amino acids long. With 1 base clipped from V and 0 bases from J, the junction kept 8 bases outside the gene matches. CDR3 in amino acids: CASSQGTGQDYSNQPQHF. Here the CDR3 DNA reads TGCGCCAGCAGCCAAGGGACAGGGCAGGATTATAGCAATCAGCCCCAGCATTTT.

The CDR3 sequence is CASSATAGTGSTDTQYF. DNA for the CDR3: TGTGCCAGCAGCGCGACTGCCGGGACAGGTAGCACAGATACGCAGTATTTT. The chain links TRBV7-9 to TRBJ2-3; 8 bases align to TRBD1. Trimming at V came to 5 bases and at J to 0 bases, leaving 10 bases not matched to a gene. The V gene's germline CDR1 is SEHNR and CDR2 FQNEAQ (reference sequence). The CDR3 extends over 17 amino acids.

In its sample, this clone was seen many times. The chain carries TRBV25-1 and TRBJ1-5; 9 bases are shared with TRBD1. With 5 bases clipped from V and 0 bases from J, the junction kept 11 bases outside the gene matches. In germline, CDR1 is MGHDK, CDR2 SYGVNS. CDR3 length equals 18 residues. The CDR3 protein is CASSTHTGGLCSNQPQHF. CDR3 coding DNA: TGTGCCAGCAGTACCCATACAGGGGGCCTCTGTAGCAATCAGCCCCAGCATTTT. Full variable domain (missing parts from reference TRBV25-1 and TRBJ1-5): EADIYQTPRYLVIGTGKKITLECSQTMGHDKMYWYQQDPGMELHLIHYSYGVNSTEKGDLSSESTVSRIRTEHFPLTLESARPSHTSQYLCASSTHTGGLCSNQPQHFGDGTRLSIL.

This clone occurred once. The rearrangement links TRBV7-2 to TRBJ2-7; 7 nucleotides agree with TRBD1. Germline assignment: CDR1 SGHTA and CDR2 FQGNSA. The CDR3 extends over 17 amino acids. V was clipped by 1 base and J by 2 bases; unmatched bases: 11. CDR3 amino acids: CASSLGRGQVKPYEQYF. CDR3 nucleotide sequence: TGTGCCAGCAGCTTAGGGCGTGGACAGGTGAAACCCTACGAGCAGTACTTC. Full variable domain (rest looked up from reference TRBV7-2 and TRBJ2-7): GAGVSQSPSNKVTEKGKDVELRCDPISGHTALYWYRQSLGQGLEFLIYFQGNSAPDKSGLPSDRFSAERTGGSVSTLTIQRTQQEDSAVYLCASSLGRGQVKPYEQYFGPGTRLTVT.